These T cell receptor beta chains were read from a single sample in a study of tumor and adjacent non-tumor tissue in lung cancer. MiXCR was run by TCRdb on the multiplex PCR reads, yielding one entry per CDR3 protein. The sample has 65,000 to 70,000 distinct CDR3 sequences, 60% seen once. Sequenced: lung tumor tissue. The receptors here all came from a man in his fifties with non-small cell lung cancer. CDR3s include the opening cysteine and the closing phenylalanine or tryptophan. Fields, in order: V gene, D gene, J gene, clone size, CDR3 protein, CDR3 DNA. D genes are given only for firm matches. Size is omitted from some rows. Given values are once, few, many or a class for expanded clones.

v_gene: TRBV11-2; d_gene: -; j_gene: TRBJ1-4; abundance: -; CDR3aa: CASSLQGQVQGEKLFF; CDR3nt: TGTGCCAGCAGCCTTCAGGGCCAGGTGCAGGGCGAAAAACTGTTTTTT
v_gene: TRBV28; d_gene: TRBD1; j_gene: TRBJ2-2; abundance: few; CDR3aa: CASSARGTGELFF; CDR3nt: TGTGCCAGCAGTGCCAGGGGGACCGGGGAGCTGTTTTTT
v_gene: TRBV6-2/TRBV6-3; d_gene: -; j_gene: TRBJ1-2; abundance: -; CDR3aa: CDSSYSWNYGYTF; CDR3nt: TGTGACAGCAGTTACTCCTGGAACTATGGCTACACCTTC
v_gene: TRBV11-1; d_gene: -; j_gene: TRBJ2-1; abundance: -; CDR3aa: CASSLKRKDNEHFF; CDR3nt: TGTGCCAGCAGCTTAAAACGGAAAGACAATGAGCACTTCTTC
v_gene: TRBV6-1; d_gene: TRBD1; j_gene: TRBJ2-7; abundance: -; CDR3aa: CASSRGTGARGQYF; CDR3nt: TGTGCCAGCAGCCGCGGGACAGGGGCTCGGGGGCAGTATTTC
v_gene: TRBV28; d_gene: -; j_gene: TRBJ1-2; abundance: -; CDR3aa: CVSSFSLGAFYGYTF; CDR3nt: TGTGTCAGCAGTTTTTCACTGGGGGCTTTCTATGGTTACACCTTC
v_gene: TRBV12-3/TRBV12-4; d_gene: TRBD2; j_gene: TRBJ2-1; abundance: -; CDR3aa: CASSFMGGFNEQFF; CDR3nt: TGTGCCAGCAGTTTCATGGGGGGGTTCAATGAGCAGTTCTTC
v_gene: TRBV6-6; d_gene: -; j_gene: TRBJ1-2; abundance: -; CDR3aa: CASSHDGQRGGYTF; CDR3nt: TGTGCCAGTAGTCACGACGGACAGAGAGGTGGCTACACCTTC
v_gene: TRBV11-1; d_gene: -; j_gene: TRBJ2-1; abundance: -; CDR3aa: CASSLGTWHNNEQFF; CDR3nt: TGTGCCAGTAGCTTAGGGACATGGCATAACAATGAGCAGTTCTTC
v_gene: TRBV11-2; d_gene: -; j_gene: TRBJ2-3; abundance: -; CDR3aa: CASRLNVDTQYF; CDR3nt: TGTGCCAGCAGACTCAATGTAGATACGCAGTATTTT
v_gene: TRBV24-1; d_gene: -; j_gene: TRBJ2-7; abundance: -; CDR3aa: CTTSDPAGGTYEQYF; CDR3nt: TGTACCACCAGTGATCCGGCCGGGGGCACCTACGAGCAGTACTTC
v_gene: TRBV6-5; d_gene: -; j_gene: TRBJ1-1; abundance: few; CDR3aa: CASRPLNRPEAFF; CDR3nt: TGTGCCAGCAGACCCCTTAACAGGCCTGAAGCTTTCTTT
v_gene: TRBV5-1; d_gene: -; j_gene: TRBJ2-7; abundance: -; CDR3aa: CAISLEGLAYEQYF; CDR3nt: TGCGCCATCAGCTTGGAAGGATTGGCCTACGAGCAATACTTC
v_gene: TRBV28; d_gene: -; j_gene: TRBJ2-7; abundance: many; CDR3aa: CASSLTGGFSYEQYF; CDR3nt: TGTGCCAGCAGTTTGACCGGGGGTTTTTCCTACGAGCAGTACTTC
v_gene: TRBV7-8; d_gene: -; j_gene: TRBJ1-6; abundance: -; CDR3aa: CASSLQVDRRQSPLHF; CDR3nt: TGCGCCAGCAGCTTACAGGTCGACAGGAGGCAATCACCCCTCCACTTT
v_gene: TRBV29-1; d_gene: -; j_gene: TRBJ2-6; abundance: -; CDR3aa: CSAGELVGADVLTF; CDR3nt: TGCAGCGCTGGAGAGCTCGTGGGGGCCGACGTCCTGACTTTC
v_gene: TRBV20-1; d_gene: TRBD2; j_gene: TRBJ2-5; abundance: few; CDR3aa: CSAARTSGGQQETQYF; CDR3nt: TGCAGTGCAGCTAGGACTAGCGGGGGCCAACAAGAGACCCAGTACTTC
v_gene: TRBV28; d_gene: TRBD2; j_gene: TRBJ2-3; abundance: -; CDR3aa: CASSSSSGDRTDTQYF; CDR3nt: TGTGCCAGCAGTTCGTCTAGCGGGGACCGCACAGATACGCAGTATTTT
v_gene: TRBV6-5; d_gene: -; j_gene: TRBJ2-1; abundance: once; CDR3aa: CASRTRGSDRSEQFF; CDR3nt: TGTGCCAGTAGAACTAGAGGGAGCGATCGGAGTGAGCAGTTCTTC
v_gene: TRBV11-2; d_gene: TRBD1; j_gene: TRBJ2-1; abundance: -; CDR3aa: CASCSDRGGYSEQFF; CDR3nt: TGTGCCAGCTGCTCGGACAGGGGCGGCTACAGTGAGCAGTTCTTC
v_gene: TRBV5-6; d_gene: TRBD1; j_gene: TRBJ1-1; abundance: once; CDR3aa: CASSIENVKRGPTEAFF; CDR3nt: TGTGCCAGCAGCATAGAAAATGTTAAGAGGGGGCCTACTGAAGCTTTCTTT
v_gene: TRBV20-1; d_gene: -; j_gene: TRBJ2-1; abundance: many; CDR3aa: CSASIRDEQFF; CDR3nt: TGCAGTGCTAGTATTAGGGATGAGCAGTTCTTC
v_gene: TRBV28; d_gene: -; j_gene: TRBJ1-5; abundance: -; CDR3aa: CASTIGGGYQAQHF; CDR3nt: TGTGCCAGTACCATAGGAGGGGGGTATCAGGCCCAGCATTTT
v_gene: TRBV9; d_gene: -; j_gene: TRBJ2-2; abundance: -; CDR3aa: CASGPGSVDAGELFF; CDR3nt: TGTGCCAGCGGCCCCGGAAGTGTAGATGCCGGGGAGCTGTTTTTT
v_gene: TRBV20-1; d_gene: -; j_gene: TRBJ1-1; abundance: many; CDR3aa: CSAPTATEAFF; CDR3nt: TGCAGTGCCCCAACTGCCACTGAAGCTTTCTTT
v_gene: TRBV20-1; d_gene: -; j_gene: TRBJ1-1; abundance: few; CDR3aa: CSAPTKTGNTAAFF; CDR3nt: TGCAGTGCTCCTACAAAGACTGGGAACACTGCAGCTTTCTTT
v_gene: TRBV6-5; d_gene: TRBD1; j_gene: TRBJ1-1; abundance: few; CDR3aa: CASGLSSRGNTEALF; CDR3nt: TGTGCCAGCGGGCTGTCTAGCAGGGGGAACACTGAAGCTCTCTTT
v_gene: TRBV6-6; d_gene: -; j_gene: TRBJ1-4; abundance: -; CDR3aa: CASRLPGRGNEKLFF; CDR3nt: TGTGCAAGCAGACTTCCGGGACGGGGAAATGAAAAACTGTTTTTT
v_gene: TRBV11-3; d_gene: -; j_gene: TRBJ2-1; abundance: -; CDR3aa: CASNLGSGYEQFF; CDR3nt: TGTGCCAGCAACTTAGGAAGTGGGTATGAGCAGTTCTTC
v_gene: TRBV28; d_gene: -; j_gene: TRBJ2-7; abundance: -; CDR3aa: CASRVEGGSVSEQYF; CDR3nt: TGTGCCAGCAGAGTCGAGGGAGGTAGCGTGTCCGAGCAGTACTTC
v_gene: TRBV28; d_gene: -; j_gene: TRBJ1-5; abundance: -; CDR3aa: CASIPPRDPQHF; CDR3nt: TGTGCCAGCATTCCCCCCCGCGACCCCCAGCATTTT
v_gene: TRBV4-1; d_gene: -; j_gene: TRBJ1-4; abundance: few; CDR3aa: CASSRDDRRLNEKLFF; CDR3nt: TGCGCTAGCAGCCGGGACGACAGGAGGCTAAATGAAAAACTGTTTTTT
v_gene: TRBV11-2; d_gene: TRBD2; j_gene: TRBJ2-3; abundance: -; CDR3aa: CASSPPGTSVANTQYF; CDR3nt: TGTGCCAGCAGCCCGCCCGGGACTAGCGTAGCAAATACGCAGTATTTT
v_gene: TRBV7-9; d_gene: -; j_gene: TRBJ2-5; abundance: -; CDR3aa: CASSFYGEQETQYF; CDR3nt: TGTGCCAGCAGCTTTTATGGGGAACAAGAGACCCAGTACTTC
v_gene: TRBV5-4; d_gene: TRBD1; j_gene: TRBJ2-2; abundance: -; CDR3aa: CANSSNRGYTAELFF; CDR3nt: TGTGCCAACAGCTCTAACAGGGGGTACACCGCGGAGCTGTTTTTT
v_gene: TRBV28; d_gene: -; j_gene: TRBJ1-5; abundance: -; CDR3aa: CASIMDGNQPQHF; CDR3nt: TGTGCCAGCATTATGGACGGCAATCAGCCCCAGCATTTT
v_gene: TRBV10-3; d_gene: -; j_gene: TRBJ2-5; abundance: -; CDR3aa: CVISEGTRGRGETQYF; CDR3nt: TGTGTCATCAGTGAAGGTACTAGAGGGAGAGGGGAGACCCAGTACTTC
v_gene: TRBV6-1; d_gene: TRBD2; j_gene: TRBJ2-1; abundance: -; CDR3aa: CASRLSGINELFF; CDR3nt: TGTGCCAGTAGACTAAGCGGGATAAATGAGCTGTTCTTC
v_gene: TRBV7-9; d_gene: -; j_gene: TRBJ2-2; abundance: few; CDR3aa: CASSKAITGELFF; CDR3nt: TGTGCCAGCAGCAAGGCCATCACCGGGGAGCTGTTTTTT
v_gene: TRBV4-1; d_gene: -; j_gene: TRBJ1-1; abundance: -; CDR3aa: CASSQLATGINTEAFF; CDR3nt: TGCGCCAGCAGCCAACTGGCCACGGGCATTAACACTGAAGCTTTCTTT
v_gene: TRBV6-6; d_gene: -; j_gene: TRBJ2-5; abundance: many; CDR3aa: CASSVAQETQYF; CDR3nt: TGTGCCAGCAGTGTTGCCCAAGAGACCCAGTACTTC
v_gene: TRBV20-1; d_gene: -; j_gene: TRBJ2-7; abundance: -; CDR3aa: CSASHRGTSYGQYF; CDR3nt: TGCAGTGCTAGCCACAGGGGGACTAGCTACGGACAGTACTTC
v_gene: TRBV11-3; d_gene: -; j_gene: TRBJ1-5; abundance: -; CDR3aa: CASSSGTSGFADTQHF; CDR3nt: TGTGCCAGCAGCTCAGGGACAAGCGGGTTTGCAGATACGCAGCATTTT
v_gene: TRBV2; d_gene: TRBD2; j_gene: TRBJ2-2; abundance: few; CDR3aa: CASRSGTSFPRELFF; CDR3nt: TGTGCCAGCAGATCCGGGACTAGCTTTCCCAGGGAGCTGTTTTTT
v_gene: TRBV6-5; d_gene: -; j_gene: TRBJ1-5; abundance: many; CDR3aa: CASSYAASNQPQHF; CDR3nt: TGTGCCAGCAGTTACGCTGCAAGCAATCAGCCCCAGCATTTT
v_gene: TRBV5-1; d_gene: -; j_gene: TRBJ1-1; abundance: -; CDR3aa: CASSFDNPNTEAFF; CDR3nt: TGCGCCAGCAGCTTCGACAACCCGAACACTGAAGCTTTCTTT
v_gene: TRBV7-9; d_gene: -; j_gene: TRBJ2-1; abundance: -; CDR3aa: CAISQSLNEQFF; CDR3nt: TGTGCCATCAGCCAGAGTCTGAATGAGCAGTTCTTC
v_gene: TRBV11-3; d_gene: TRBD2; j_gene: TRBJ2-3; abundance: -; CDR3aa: CARNPGTSGRPSTDTQYF; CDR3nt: TGTGCCAGGAACCCCGGGACCAGCGGGAGACCTAGCACAGATACGCAGTATTTT
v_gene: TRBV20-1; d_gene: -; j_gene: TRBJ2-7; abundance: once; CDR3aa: CSVMGAYEQYF; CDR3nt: TGCAGTGTGATGGGCGCCTACGAGCAGTACTTC
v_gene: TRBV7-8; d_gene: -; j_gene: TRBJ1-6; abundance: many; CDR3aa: CASSLEVDRRQSPLHF; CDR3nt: TGTGCCAGCAGCTTAGAGGTCGACAGGAGGCAATCACCCCTCCACTTT
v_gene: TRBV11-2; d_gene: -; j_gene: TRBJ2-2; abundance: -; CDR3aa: CASSNLLWEVGELFF; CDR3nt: TGTGCCAGCAGCAATCTACTATGGGAGGTCGGGGAGTTGTTTTTT
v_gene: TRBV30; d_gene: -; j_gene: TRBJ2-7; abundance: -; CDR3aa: CAWSRRVVHGQYF; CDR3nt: TGTGCCTGGAGTCGCAGGGTCGTCCACGGGCAGTACTTC
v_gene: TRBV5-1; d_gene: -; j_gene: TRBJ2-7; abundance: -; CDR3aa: CASSLSGVHEQYF; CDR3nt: TGCGCCAGCAGCTTGTCTGGGGTCCACGAGCAGTACTTC
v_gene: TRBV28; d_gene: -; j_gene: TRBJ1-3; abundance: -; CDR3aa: CASSFPRGVSGNTIYF; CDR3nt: TGTGCCAGCAGTTTCCCCCGCGGGGTCTCTGGAAACACCATATATTTT
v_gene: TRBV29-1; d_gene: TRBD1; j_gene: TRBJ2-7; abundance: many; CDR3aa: CSVGGQGSGEQYF; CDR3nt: TGCAGCGTTGGGGGACAGGGGTCGGGTGAGCAGTACTTC
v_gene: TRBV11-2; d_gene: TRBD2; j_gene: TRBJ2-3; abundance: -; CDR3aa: CTSSPPRTSITDTQYF; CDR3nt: TGTACCAGCAGCCCGCCCCGGACTAGCATAACAGATACGCAGTATTTT
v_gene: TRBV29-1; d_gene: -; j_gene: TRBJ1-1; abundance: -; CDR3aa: CSGGTEAFF; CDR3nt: TGCAGCGGGGGTACTGAAGCTTTCTTT
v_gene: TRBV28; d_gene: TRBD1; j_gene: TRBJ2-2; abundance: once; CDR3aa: CANVKTGGNSVGELFF; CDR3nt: TGTGCCAACGTTAAGACAGGGGGAAATAGCGTCGGGGAGCTGTTTTTT